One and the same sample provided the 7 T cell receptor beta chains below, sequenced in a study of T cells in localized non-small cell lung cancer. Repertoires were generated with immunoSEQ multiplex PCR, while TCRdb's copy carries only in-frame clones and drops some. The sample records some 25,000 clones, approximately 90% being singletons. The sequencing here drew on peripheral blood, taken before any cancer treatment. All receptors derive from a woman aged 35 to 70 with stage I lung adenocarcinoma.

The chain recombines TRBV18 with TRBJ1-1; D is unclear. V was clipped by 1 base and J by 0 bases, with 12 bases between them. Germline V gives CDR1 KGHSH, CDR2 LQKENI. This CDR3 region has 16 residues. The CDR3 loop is CASSPLQPKVNTEAFF. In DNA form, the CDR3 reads TGTGCCAGCTCACCACTCCAGCCTAAGGTGAACACTGAAGCTTTCTTT.

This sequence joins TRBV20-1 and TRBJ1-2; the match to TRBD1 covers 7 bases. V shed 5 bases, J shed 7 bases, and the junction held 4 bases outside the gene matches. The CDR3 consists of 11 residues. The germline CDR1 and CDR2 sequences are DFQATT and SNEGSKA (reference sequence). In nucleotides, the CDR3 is TGCAGTGCTTCAGGGGGTTCTGGCTACACCTTC. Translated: CSASGGSGYTF.

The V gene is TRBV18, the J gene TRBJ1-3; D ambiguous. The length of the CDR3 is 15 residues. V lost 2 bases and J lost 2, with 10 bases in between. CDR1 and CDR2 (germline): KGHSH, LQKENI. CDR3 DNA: TGTGCCAGCTCACCAAAAGCCCCCCCTGGAAACACCATATATTTT. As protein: CASSPKAPPGNTIYF. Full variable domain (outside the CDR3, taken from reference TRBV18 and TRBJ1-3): NAGVMQNPRHLVRRRGQEARLRCSPMKGHSHVYWYRQLPEEGLKFMVYLQKENIIDESGMPKERFSAEFPKEGPSILRIQQVVRGDSAAYFCASSPKAPPGNTIYFGEGSWLTVV.

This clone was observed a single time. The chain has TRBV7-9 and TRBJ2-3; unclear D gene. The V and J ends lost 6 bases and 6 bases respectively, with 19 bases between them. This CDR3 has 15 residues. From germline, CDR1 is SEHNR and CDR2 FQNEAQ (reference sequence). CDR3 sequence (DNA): TGTGCCAGCAGACCAGACCTGGGCGCTCGGGATACGCAGTATTTT. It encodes CASRPDLGARDTQYF.

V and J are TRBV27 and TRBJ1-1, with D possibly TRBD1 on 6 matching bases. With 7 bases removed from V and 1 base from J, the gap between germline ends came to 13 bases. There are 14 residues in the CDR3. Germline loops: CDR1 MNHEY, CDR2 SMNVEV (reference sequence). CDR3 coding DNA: TGTGCCAGCAAGGCCCAGGGGAGGAACACTGAAGCTTTCTTT. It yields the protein CASKAQGRNTEAFF.

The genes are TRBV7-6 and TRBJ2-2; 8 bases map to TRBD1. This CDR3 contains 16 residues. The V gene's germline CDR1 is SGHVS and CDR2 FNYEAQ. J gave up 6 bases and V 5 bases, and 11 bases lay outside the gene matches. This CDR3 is CASSPGVAGGPGELFF. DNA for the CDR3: TGTGCCAGCAGCCCAGGGGTTGCAGGGGGCCCCGGGGAGCTGTTTTTT.

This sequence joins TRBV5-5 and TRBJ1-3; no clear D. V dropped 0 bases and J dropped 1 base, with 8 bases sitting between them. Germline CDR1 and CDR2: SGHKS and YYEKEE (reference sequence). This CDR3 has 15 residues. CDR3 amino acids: CASSLAGVSGNTIYF. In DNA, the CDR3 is TGTGCCAGCAGCTTGGCCGGGGTATCTGGAAACACCATATATTTT.